This TCR beta chain was sequenced in a study of T-cell reconstitution after alpha-beta-depleted transplantation in children. This clonotype occurred a few times. CDR3 size: 14 residues. Germline CDR1 and CDR2: MDHEN and SYDVKM. V was cut by 5 bases and J by 0 bases, with 10 bases left in between. Preparation of the TCRbeta library was carried out with unique molecular identifiers. Via MiXCR, TCRdb re-called the PCR reads, giving one row per CDR3 protein. There are some 75,000 distinct CDR3 sequences in the sample; approximately 7.4% occur only once, and about 2.3% lies in the top ten. Sequencing was performed on PBMCs from the stem cell graft donor, taken from the stem cell graft. The chain links TRBV28 to TRBJ1-1, with D possibly being TRBD1 (5 bases). This clonotype originated in a human donor who donated a stem cell graft to a child with acute lymphoblastic leukemia. The CDR3 loop is CASSPDTMNTEAFF. CDR3 in DNA: TGTGCCAGCAGTCCGGACACTATGAACACTGAAGCTTTCTTT.